These 16 T cell receptor beta chains originate from one sample sequenced in a study of blood T cell repertoires in COVID-19. The assay was immunoSEQ multiplex PCR, and TCRdb's table has in-frame clones only and misses some. Of more than 200,000 clones in the sample, approximately 80% were seen once. Sequenced sample: peripheral blood. All receptors come from a man in his sixties with acute or convalescent COVID-19.

This rearrangement joins TRBV7-6 to TRBJ2-3, with 8 bases identical to TRBD1. Germline values: CDR1 SGHVS, CDR2 FNYEAQ. The CDR3 is 16 residues long. After removal of 5 bases from V and 0 bases from J, the junction contained 7 bases not matched to a gene. CDR3 coding DNA: TGTGCCAGCAGCACGTCCCGGACAGGGAGCACAGATACGCAGTATTTT. Protein product: CASSTSRTGSTDTQYF.

On this clone itself: One end of the junction fails to match germline, which may point to a read error. The chain combines TRBV30 with TRBJ1-2; D is unclear. The germline CDR1 and CDR2 sequences are GTSNPN and SVGIG (reference sequence). This CDR3 spans 16 amino acids. CDR3 protein: CAWSNYNIQANYGYTF. The CDR3 DNA is TGTGCCTGGAGTAACTACAACATCCAAGCTAACTATGGCTATACCTTC. Filled out from reference TRBV30 and TRBJ1-2, the complete variable domain reads SQTIHQWPATLVQPVGSPLSLECTVEGTSNPNLYWYRQAAGRGLQLLFYSVGIGQISSEVPQNLSASRPQDRQFILSSKKLLLSDSGFYLCAWSNYNIQANYGYTFGSGTRLTVV.

This chain joins TRBV19 and TRBJ1-6; 7 bases map to TRBD1. The germline V gene has CDR1 LNHDA and CDR2 SQIVND (reference sequence). V was clipped by 8 bases and J by 7 bases; unmatched bases: 8. The CDR3 is made up of 14 amino acids. The DNA for the CDR3 is TGTGCCAGTCGAACAGGGGTGAGCAATTCACCCCTCCACTTT. Its protein is CASRTGVSNSPLHF.

This chain joins TRBV28 and TRBJ2-1; 12 bases line up with TRBD2. V shed 6 bases, J shed 11 bases, and the junction held 5 bases outside the gene matches. The CDR3 is 13 amino acids. The germline V gene has CDR1 MDHEN and CDR2 SYDVKM. This CDR3 is CASSRLAGEKQFF. DNA for the CDR3: TGTGCCAGCAGCCGACTAGCGGGAGAAAAGCAGTTCTTC.

V is TRBV18 and J is TRBJ1-6; weak D call: TRBD1 (5 bases). The V gene's germline CDR1 is KGHSH and CDR2 LQKENI. The CDR3 is 15 amino acids. V was pared by 3 bases and J by 5 bases, with 11 bases between. The CDR3 region is CASSPGRTNNSPLHF. CDR3 DNA: TGTGCCAGCTCACCCGGCCGGACAAATAATTCACCCCTCCACTTT. Drawing the rest from reference TRBV18 and TRBJ1-6, the complete variable domain is NAGVMQNPRHLVRRRGQEARLRCSPMKGHSHVYWYRQLPEEGLKFMVYLQKENIIDESGMPKERFSAEFPKEGPSILRIQQVVRGDSAAYFCASSPGRTNNSPLHFGNGTRLTVT.

The genes are TRBV5-1 and TRBJ1-1; the D is unclear. This CDR3 is 15 amino acids long. Trimming shortened V by 0 bases and J by 1 base, and 10 bases separated the two germline ends. Per the germline V gene, CDR1 is SGHRS and CDR2 is YFSETQ. Here the CDR3 DNA reads TGCGCCAGCAGCTTGGCCGCGGGGAGGAACACTGAAGCTTTCTTT. Translation: CASSLAAGRNTEAFF.

This clone was counted a single time. The rearrangement links TRBV18 to TRBJ2-7; a weak D match, TRBD1 (5 bases). This CDR3 has 15 amino acids. V lost 4 bases and J lost 0, with 13 bases in between. Germline CDR1 reads KGHSH; CDR2 reads LQKENI. The CDR3, as DNA: TGTGCCAGCTCACAAGACAGTCAGAGCTCCTACGAGCAGTACTTC. Its protein is CASSQDSQSSYEQYF.

CDR3 in DNA: TGTGCCAGCGCGGCCACCGGGGAGCTGTTTTTT. Translating it yields CASAATGELFF. The J gene is TRBJ2-2, the V gene TRBV28; the D is unclear. Germline values: CDR1 MDHEN, CDR2 SYDVKM. This CDR3 spans 11 amino acids. V was shortened by 8 bases and J by 4 bases, with 5 bases between the two germline ends. The complete variable domain, with remaining parts taken from reference TRBV28 and TRBJ2-2, reads DVKVTQSSRYLVKRTGEKVFLECVQDMDHENMFWYRQDPGLGLRLIYFSYDVKMKEKGDIPEGYSVSREKKERFSLILESASTNQTSMYLCASAATGELFFGEGSRLTVL.

In its sample, this clone was seen once. The chain is built from TRBV19 and TRBJ2-2; 11 bases match TRBD2. This CDR3 has 19 amino acids. Trimming cost V 7 bases and J 1 base; bases outside gene matches: 14. Germline V gene data show CDR1 as LNHDA and CDR2 as SQIVND (reference sequence). The CDR3, as DNA: TGTGCCAGTACCGCAGCTAGCGGGGGGACACTAAAGAACACCGGGGAGCTGTTTTTT. Protein product: CASTAASGGTLKNTGELFF.

In its sample, this clone was seen once. The chain has TRBV5-3 and TRBJ2-7, with TRBD1 as a possible D gene (6 bases). TRBV5-3 is an ORF, with its function uncertain. The V end lost 4 bases, the J end lost 3 bases, and 14 bases lay between the germline ends. The CDR3 contains 14 residues. DNA for the CDR3: TGTGCCAGAAGCCCCCCCGGACAGCACTACGAGCAGTACTTC. It yields the protein CARSPPGQHYEQYF.

The CDR3 sequence is CASRLQGAENIQYF. The CDR3 DNA reads as TGCGCCAGCAGATTACAGGGGGCCGAAAACATTCAGTACTTC. J is TRBJ2-4 and V is TRBV5-1, with 9 nucleotides matching TRBD1. After removal of 5 bases from V and 5 bases from J, the junction contained 5 bases not matched to a gene. Germline CDR1 reads SGHRS; CDR2 reads YFSETQ. This CDR3 contains 14 residues.

This sequence joins TRBV6-2 or TRBV6-3 and TRBJ1-6, with 7 bases matching TRBD1. Germline CDR1 reads MNHEY; CDR2 reads SVGEGT. With V trimmed by 6 bases and J by 7 bases, 12 bases remained unmatched. The CDR3 spans 16 residues. In nucleotides, the CDR3 is TGTGCCAGCAGCTCGCCGGGCCCAGGGGGAAATTCACCCCTCCACTTT. Translating gives CASSSPGPGGNSPLHF.

This chain connects TRBV30 to TRBJ1-5; 9 bases align to TRBD1. V gave up 1 base and J gave up 4 bases; unmatched junction bases: 2. The CDR3 has 14 amino acids. The germline CDR1 and CDR2 sequences are GTSNPN and SVGIG (reference sequence). CDR3 nucleotides: TGTGCCTGGAGTGCCGGGACAGGGAATCAGCCCCAGCATTTT. Translation: CAWSAGTGNQPQHF.

The genes are TRBV7-8 and TRBJ2-7; a weak D match, TRBD2 (6 bases). Germline V CDR1 and CDR2: SGHVS, FQNEAQ. The CDR3 is made up of 13 amino acids. The V and J ends lost 4 bases and 13 bases respectively, with 20 bases between them. The CDR3 DNA follows: TGTGCCAGCAGCTCCTTAGCGGAGTACGCTGGCTACTTC. Amino acid sequence: CASSSLAEYAGYF.

The rearrangement links TRBV30 to TRBJ1-5, with D perhaps matching TRBD1 (6 bases). CDR3 length: 15 residues. CDR1 is GTSNPN, CDR2 SVGIG, per germline (reference sequence). V was clipped by 2 bases and J by 0 bases, with 11 bases between them. This CDR3 is CAWSQGINSNQPQHF. In DNA, the CDR3 is TGTGCCTGGAGTCAGGGGATCAATAGCAATCAGCCCCAGCATTTT.

V usage is TRBV19 and J usage is TRBJ1-2; TRBD1 matches at 8 bases. V was clipped by 6 bases and J by 1 base; unmatched bases: 13. The V gene's germline CDR1 is LNHDA and CDR2 SQIVND (reference sequence). CDR3 size: 17 residues. CDR3 amino acids: CASRKLGDRGLNYGYTF. The CDR3, as DNA: TGTGCCAGTAGAAAACTCGGAGACAGGGGCCTTAACTATGGCTACACCTTC.